This passage covers 21 T cell receptor beta chains from one sample sequenced in a study of T cells after yellow fever vaccination. TCRdb used MiXCR to reprocess the 5' RACE reads, holding one entry per CDR3 protein. The table has just over 300,000 distinct CDR3 sequences, less than 4.5% seen once. The sequenced sample was PBMCs, obtained on the day of the yellow fever booster vaccination. These receptors were obtained from a man aged 18 to 29 who received the YFV17D yellow fever vaccine.

This clonotype has only a few counts. This chain joins TRBV4-3 and TRBJ2-7; D ambiguous. The V and J ends lost 0 bases and 2 bases respectively, with 8 bases between them. Germline V gene data show CDR1 as LGHNA and CDR2 as YSLEER. The CDR3 is 14 residues long. The CDR3, as DNA: TGCGCCAGCAGCCAAGATATCCAAGCCTACGAGCAGTACTTC. Its protein product is CASSQDIQAYEQYF.

This clonotype was seen at least ten times. V and J are TRBV7-2 and TRBJ2-2; TRBD1 aligns across 7 bases. The germline CDR1 and CDR2 sequences are SGHTA and FQGNSA. Trimming took 4 bases from V and 3 from J; bases not matched to a gene: 2. This CDR3 is built from 14 residues. For the CDR3, the DNA is TGTGCCAGCAGCTCGGACAGGCACACCGGGGAGCTGTTTTTT. Its translation is CASSSDRHTGELFF.

In its sample, this clonotype was seen many times. The chain combines TRBV29-1 with TRBJ2-4, with 7 positions matching TRBD1. The CDR3 is 13 residues long. V was pared by 1 base and J by 4 bases, with 1 base of the junction left unmatched. Germline V gives CDR1 SQVTM, CDR2 ANQGSEA. CDR3: CSVEGQGKNIQYF. The CDR3 nucleotides read TGCAGCGTTGAAGGACAGGGAAAAAACATTCAGTACTTC.

This clonotype was detected a few times. The chain carries TRBV20-1 and TRBJ2-5; 10 bases are a match to TRBD2. The V gene end was trimmed by 6 bases and the J gene end by 3 bases; junction bases not matched to a gene: 7. Germline values: CDR1 DFQATT, CDR2 SNEGSKA (reference sequence). The CDR3 consists of 14 residues. CDR3 nucleotide sequence: TGCAGTGCATGGACTAGCGGACTGAAAGAGACCCAGTACTTC. Amino acids: CSAWTSGLKETQYF.

In its sample, this clonotype was seen a few times. The rearrangement joins TRBV3-1 to TRBJ2-7; D possibly matches TRBD1 or TRBD2 (6 bases each). Per germline, CDR1 LGHDT and CDR2 YNNKEL (reference sequence). V shed 3 bases and J shed 4 bases, with 16 bases lying between them. The CDR3 spans 15 residues. The CDR3 nucleotides read TGTGCCAGCAGCCAGGGATTCGGGGGACAATACGAGCAGTACTTC. This sequence encodes CASSQGFGGQYEQYF.

This chain uses TRBV20-1 with TRBJ2-5; tentatively, D is TRBD1 (7 bases). CDR1 is DFQATT and CDR2 is SNEGSKA in the germline V gene (reference sequence). V lost 0 bases and J lost 2, with 10 bases in between. CDR3 length: 14 amino acids. For the CDR3, the DNA is TGCAGTGCTAGAGATGCAGGGGGGCAAGAGACCCAGTACTTC. It encodes CSARDAGGQETQYF.

The sample holds a few counts of this clonotype. This rearrangement joins TRBV4-3 to TRBJ2-3; D is undetermined. With 2 bases removed from V and 0 bases from J, the gap between germline ends came to 12 bases. Germline V CDR1 and CDR2: LGHNA, YSLEER. This CDR3 has 16 amino acids. The DNA for the CDR3 is TGCGCCAGCAGCCAATCAAGTAGCCTGAGCACAGATACGCAGTATTTT. Translated: CASSQSSSLSTDTQYF.

The J gene is TRBJ2-5, the V gene TRBV25-1; 8 positions agree with TRBD1. CDR3 size: 15 residues. CDR1 is MGHDK, CDR2 SYGVNS, per germline. Losses at the gene ends were 3 bases for V and 4 bases for J; bases not matched to a gene: 7. CDR3 residues: CASSDSGTGRETQYF. As DNA, the CDR3 is TGTGCCAGCAGTGACTCCGGGACAGGTAGAGAGACCCAGTACTTC.

This clonotype came up many times. V usage is TRBV6-2 or TRBV6-3 and J usage is TRBJ2-1; 13 nucleotides line up with TRBD2. CDR1 and CDR2 from the germline V gene are MNHEY and SVGEGT. V gave up 6 bases and J gave up 3 bases; unmatched junction bases: 11. This CDR3 is built from 18 residues. The CDR3 nucleotides read TGTGCCAGCAGGGGTGGACTAGCGGGGGTACCCCTCTACAATGAGCAGTTCTTC. Its translation: CASRGGLAGVPLYNEQFF.

This clonotype was detected a few times. The chain employs TRBV4-3 and TRBJ2-7, with 11 bases fitting TRBD2. CDR1 and CDR2 (germline): LGHNA, YSLEER. The CDR3 has 18 residues. With 2 bases clipped from V and 3 bases from J, the junction kept 12 bases outside the gene matches. In nucleotides, the CDR3 is TGCGCCAGCAGCCAACGCACTAGCGGGGGCAGCGCGGGCTACGAGCAGTACTTC. Its translation is CASSQRTSGGSAGYEQYF.

V is TRBV27 and J is TRBJ2-5; TRBD1 might be the D (7 bases). The germline CDR1 and CDR2 sequences are MNHEY and SMNVEV (reference sequence). This CDR3 has 15 residues. V lost 6 bases and J 2 bases, leaving 16 bases between the germline ends. CDR3 bases: TGTGCCAGCAGGAACCGACAGGGAGGTCAAGAGACCCAGTACTTC. This codes for CASRNRQGGQETQYF.

V usage is TRBV28 and J usage is TRBJ1-2, with D uncertain. Germline CDR1 is MDHEN and CDR2 is SYDVKM. V lost 8 bases and J lost 1, with 11 bases in between. The CDR3 is 13 amino acids. The CDR3 reads CASWRAFNYGYTF. CDR3 nucleotides: TGTGCCAGCTGGAGAGCTTTTAACTATGGCTACACCTTC.

V usage is TRBV11-2 and J usage is TRBJ2-5; the D call may be TRBD1 or TRBD2 (5 bases each). This CDR3 comprises 15 residues. The germline V gene encodes CDR1 SGHAT and CDR2 FQNNGV. Trimming cost V 8 bases and J 1 base, with 17 bases left between them. The CDR3 coding sequence is TGTGCCAGCGCCCGGCCGGGACGTAGCCAAGAGACCCAGTACTTC. Translating gives CASARPGRSQETQYF.

This clonotype has at least ten counts. The CDR3 is CASSFRQGGEQYF. CDR3 sequence (DNA): TGTGCCAGCAGTTTCAGACAGGGTGGGGAGCAGTACTTC. The genes are TRBV12-3 or TRBV12-4 and TRBJ2-7, with 7 positions matching TRBD1. V trimming: 3 bases; J trimming: 7 bases; junction bases outside the gene matches: 6. The CDR3 extends over 13 amino acids.

This clonotype was detected ten times or more. The chain links TRBV7-6 to TRBJ2-1, with 9 bases identical to TRBD1. The CDR3 covers 17 residues. Germline V gene sequence: CDR1 SGHVS, CDR2 FNYEAQ. With V trimmed by 2 bases and J by 5 bases, 10 bases remained unmatched. The CDR3 spells CASSLTLRGQGHNEQFF. Written as DNA, the CDR3 is TGTGCCAGCAGCTTAACTTTAAGGGGACAGGGCCACAATGAGCAGTTCTTC.

The rearrangement uses TRBV5-4 and TRBJ2-7, with 8 bases that match TRBD1. V shed 2 bases, J shed 6 bases, and the junction held 4 bases outside the gene matches. Germline V gives CDR1 SGHNT, CDR2 YYREEE (reference sequence). This CDR3 has 13 amino acids. CDR3 nucleotides: TGTGCCAGCAGCTTCCGTACAGGGGGCGAGCAGTACTTC. Translated, it gives CASSFRTGGEQYF.

This clonotype was detected ten times or more. The chain links TRBV7-9 to TRBJ2-2; D is perhaps TRBD1 or TRBD2 (5 bases each). This CDR3 is 14 amino acids long. V was cut by 4 bases and J by 6 bases, with 12 bases left in between. Germline loops: CDR1 SEHNR, CDR2 FQNEAQ (reference sequence). The CDR3 region is CASSSPGPAGELFF. As DNA, the CDR3 is TGTGCCAGCAGCTCCCCGGGGCCCGCCGGGGAGCTGTTTTTT.

This chain connects TRBV5-1 to TRBJ1-2; D is ambiguous. Germline values: CDR1 SGHRS, CDR2 YFSETQ. V lost 0 bases and J lost 5, with 11 bases in between. The CDR3 is 14 residues long. As DNA, the CDR3 is TGCGCCAGCAGCTTGGGACCCCCCGTATATGGCTACACCTTC. Protein product: CASSLGPPVYGYTF. The complete variable domain, with remaining parts taken from reference TRBV5-1 and TRBJ1-2, reads KAGVTQTPRYLIKTRGQQVTLSCSPISGHRSVSWYQQTPGQGLQFLFEYFSETQRNKGNFPGRFSGRQFSNSRSEMNVSTLELGDSALYLCASSLGPPVYGYTFGSGTRLTVV.

This clonotype was counted ten times or more. The chain is built from TRBV10-3 and TRBJ2-7; a possible D gene is TRBD2 (5 bases). V was pared by 4 bases and J by 3 bases, with 16 bases between. CDR1 is ENHRY, CDR2 SYGVKD, per germline. This CDR3 comprises 15 residues. The CDR3 DNA sequence: TGTGCCATCAGTGCCGCGAGAGGGATACTCTACGAGCAGTACTTC. Protein sequence: CAISAARGILYEQYF.

This clonotype appeared many times. This chain connects TRBV7-9 to TRBJ2-7, with D perhaps matching TRBD1 (6 bases). Germline-derived CDR1 and CDR2 are SEHNR and FQNEAQ (reference sequence). The CDR3 has 15 amino acids. Trimming pared 1 base from V and 3 bases from J, leaving 13 bases between. CDR3 sequence (DNA): TGTGCCAGCAGCTTAGAGGCCAGGGGAAGCTACGAGCAGTACTTC. Its translation: CASSLEARGSYEQYF.

This clonotype was seen at least ten times. V gene TRBV9 combines with J gene TRBJ2-2; 7 bases agree with TRBD1. Trimming took 4 bases from V and 7 from J; bases not matched to a gene: 13. Per germline, CDR1 SGDLS and CDR2 YYNGEE. The CDR3 spans 16 residues. The CDR3 sequence is CASSSGTATSGGELFF. CDR3 bases: TGTGCCAGCAGCTCCGGGACAGCGACGTCAGGCGGGGAGCTGTTTTTT.